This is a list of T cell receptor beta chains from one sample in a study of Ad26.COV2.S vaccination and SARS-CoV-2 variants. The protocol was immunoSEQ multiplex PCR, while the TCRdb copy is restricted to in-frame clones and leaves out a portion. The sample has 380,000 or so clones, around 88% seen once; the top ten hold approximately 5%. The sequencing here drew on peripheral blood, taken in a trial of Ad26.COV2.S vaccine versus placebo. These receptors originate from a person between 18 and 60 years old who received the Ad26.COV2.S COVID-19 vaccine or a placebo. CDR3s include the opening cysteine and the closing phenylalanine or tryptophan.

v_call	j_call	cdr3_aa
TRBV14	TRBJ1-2	CASSQDIIRGSGYTF
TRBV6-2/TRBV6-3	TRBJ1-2	CASSNSNYGYTF
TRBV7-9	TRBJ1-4	CASSARDRVLEKLFF
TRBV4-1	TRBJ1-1	CASSQGWGARAEAFF
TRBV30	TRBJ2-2	CAWSGAPGELFF
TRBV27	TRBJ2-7	CASSGAGTSGSSYEQYF
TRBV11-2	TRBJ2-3	CASSLGRTDTQYF
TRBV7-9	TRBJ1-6	CASSLSGGLSPLHF
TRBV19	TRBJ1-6	CASKDRAWDSPLHF
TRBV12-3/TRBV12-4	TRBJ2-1	CASSPQGNEQFF
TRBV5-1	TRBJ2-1	CASRTANEQFF
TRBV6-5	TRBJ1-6	CASSLYNSPLHF
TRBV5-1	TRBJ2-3	CASSQSTSGTDTQYF
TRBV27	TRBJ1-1	CASSNPDRVNTEAFF
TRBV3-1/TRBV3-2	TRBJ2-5	CASSQDIGETQYF
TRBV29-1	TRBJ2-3	CSVGLAGGLGDTQYF
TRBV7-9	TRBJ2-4	CASSPSDRAAVF